The clone carrying this TCR beta chain was counted only a few times. This entry belongs to a study of beta chain features in type 1 diabetes. Turning to the study itself: The number of sorted cells examined across all samples was around 98 million.

Reverse transcription of all isolated RNA meant that expressed TCRB transcripts were sequenced. Clones were sequenced by immunoSEQ multiplex PCR, and TCRdb holds only the in-frame ones, with some missing. The sample has 200,000 to 250,000 clones; around 9.9% are singletons. This CDR3 comprises 9 residues. V lost 7 bases, J lost 10 bases, and 10 bases lay in between. Germline V lookup: CDR1 DFQATT, CDR2 SNEGSKA (reference sequence). The sequence derives from a man aged 18 to 29 in good health. The rearrangement links TRBV20-1 to TRBJ1-1; a possible D gene is TRBD1 (5 bases). Sequenced: central memory CD4+ T cells from blood. CDR3: CSVPGGAFF. DNA for the CDR3: TGCAGTGTTCCGGGGGGAGCTTTCTTT.